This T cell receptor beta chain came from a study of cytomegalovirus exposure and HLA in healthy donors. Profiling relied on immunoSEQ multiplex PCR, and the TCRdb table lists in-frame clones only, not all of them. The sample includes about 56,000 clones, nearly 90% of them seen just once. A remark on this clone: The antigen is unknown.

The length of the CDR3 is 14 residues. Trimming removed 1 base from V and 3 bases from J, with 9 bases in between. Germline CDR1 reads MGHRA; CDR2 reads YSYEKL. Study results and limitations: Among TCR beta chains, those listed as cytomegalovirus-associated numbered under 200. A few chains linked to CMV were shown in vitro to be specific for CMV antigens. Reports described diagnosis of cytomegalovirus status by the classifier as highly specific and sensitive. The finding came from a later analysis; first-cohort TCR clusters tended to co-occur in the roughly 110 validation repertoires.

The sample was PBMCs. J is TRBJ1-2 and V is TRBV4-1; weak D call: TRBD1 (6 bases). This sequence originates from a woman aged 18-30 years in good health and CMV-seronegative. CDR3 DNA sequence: TGCGCCAGCAGCCAAGGGGACAACCACTATGGCTACACCTTC. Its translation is CASSQGDNHYGYTF.